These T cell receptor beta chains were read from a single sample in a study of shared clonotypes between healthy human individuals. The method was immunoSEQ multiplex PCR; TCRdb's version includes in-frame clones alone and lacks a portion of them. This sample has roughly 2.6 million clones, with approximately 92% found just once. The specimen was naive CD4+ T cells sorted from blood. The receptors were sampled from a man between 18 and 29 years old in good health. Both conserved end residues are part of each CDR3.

CDR3: CASHKSGPFSGANVLTF
V: TRBV19

CDR3: CARSATGTGSYNEQFF
V: TRBV7-5

CDR3: CSAREGGKLFF
V: TRBV20-1

CDR3: CASGRAGWSTDTQYF
V: TRBV2

CDR3: CATRNTGLATEAFF
V: TRBV15

CDR3: CASSWGAAGAYEQYF
V: TRBV5-6

CDR3: CASSLEQGAGEQYF
V: TRBV28

CDR3: CASSEGQGALETQYF
V: TRBV6-1

CDR3: CASSPLDTKTQYF
V: TRBV13

CDR3: CASSPERASAYEQYF
V: TRBV7-2

CDR3: CAWSGTLYQPQHF
V: TRBV30

CDR3: CASSPLGGTQYF
V: TRBV5-6

CDR3: CASSTVPTSGGYWQKVYEQFF
V: TRBV19

CDR3: CASSPLDSTGQPQHF
V: TRBV5-1